One and the same sample provided the 20 T cell receptor beta chains below, sequenced in a study of beta chain features in type 1 diabetes. All of the isolated RNA was reverse transcribed, so expressed TCRB transcripts were sequenced. TCRdb's copy holds only in-frame clones and misses some; the assay was immunoSEQ multiplex PCR. The sample has 300,000 to 400,000 clones; 7.5% to 9% are singletons. The specimen was central memory CD4+ T cells from blood. The receptor source for this set is a woman younger than 30 in good health.

In this sample, this clone turned up a few times. The J gene is TRBJ2-1, the V gene TRBV28, with TRBD1 matching over 8 bases. The V and J ends lost 6 bases and 6 bases, in that order; junction bases with no gene match: 7. Germline CDR1 reads MDHEN; CDR2 reads SYDVKM. The CDR3 covers 14 residues. The CDR3 DNA follows: TGTGCCAGCAGGGGGACAGGAAAGGGCAATGAGCAGTTCTTC. This sequence encodes CASRGTGKGNEQFF.

This clone was counted a few times. J is TRBJ1-2 and V is TRBV2, with D maybe TRBD1 (6 bases). The germline V gene has CDR1 SNHLY and CDR2 FYNNEI. This CDR3 contains 14 residues. The V end lost 2 bases, the J end lost 5 bases, and 12 bases lay between the germline ends. The CDR3 spells CASSEQGSRYGYTF. CDR3 nucleotide sequence: TGTGCCAGCAGTGAACAGGGGTCCCGTTATGGCTACACCTTC. The full variable domain, with the rest looked up from reference TRBV2 and TRBJ1-2, is EPEVTQTPSHQVTQMGQEVILRCVPISNHLYFYWYRQILGQKVEFLVSFYNNEISEKSEIFDDQFSVERPDGSNFTLKIRSTKLEDSAMYFCASSEQGSRYGYTFGSGTRLTVV.

The rearrangement uses TRBV7-2 and TRBJ2-3; 9 bases are shared with TRBD1. V lost 4 bases and J lost 1; bases outside the gene matches: 6. CDR1 and CDR2 (germline): SGHTA, FQGNSA. This CDR3 has 16 residues. CDR3 sequence (DNA): TGTGCCAGCAGCTCTGGGACAGGGATAGGCACAGATACGCAGTATTTT. Protein sequence: CASSSGTGIGTDTQYF.

This chain links TRBV9 with TRBJ2-7; 8 nucleotides align to TRBD2. The CDR3 length is 17 residues. Per germline, CDR1 SGDLS and CDR2 YYNGEE. Unmatched junction bases numbered 12, after V lost 3 bases and J lost 1 base. CDR3 sequence reads: CASSASKAGAASYEQYF. For the CDR3, the DNA is TGTGCCAGCAGCGCTTCAAAAGCGGGAGCGGCATCCTACGAGCAGTACTTC.

The rearrangement uses TRBV18 and TRBJ2-7; TRBD1 matches at 8 bases. The germline gives CDR1 KGHSH, CDR2 LQKENI. The CDR3 is 14 residues long. After removal of 2 bases from V and 6 bases from J, the junction contained 6 bases not matched to a gene. CDR3 protein: CASSPGTGPSEQYF. DNA of the CDR3: TGTGCCAGCTCACCAGGGACAGGTCCCAGCGAGCAGTACTTC. Filled out from reference TRBV18 and TRBJ2-7, the complete variable domain reads NAGVMQNPRHLVRRRGQEARLRCSPMKGHSHVYWYRQLPEEGLKFMVYLQKENIIDESGMPKERFSAEFPKEGPSILRIQQVVRGDSAAYFCASSPGTGPSEQYFGPGTRLTVT.

This clone was seen only a few times. The V gene is TRBV6-6, the J gene TRBJ2-5; D call uncertain. The germline V gene has CDR1 MNHNY and CDR2 SVGAGI (reference sequence). The CDR3 covers 14 residues. Trimming left V 2 bases short and J 2 bases short, with 9 bases between. CDR3 DNA: TGTGCCAGCAGTTACGGGCTACCGCAAGAGACCCAGTACTTC. Protein product: CASSYGLPQETQYF.

The V and J genes are TRBV4-3 and TRBJ2-1; unclear D gene. Trimming shortened V by 0 bases and J by 4 bases, and 13 bases separated the two germline ends. CDR1 LGHNA and CDR2 YSLEER come from the germline V gene. The CDR3 consists of 16 residues. The CDR3 here is CASSQDIRARYNEQFF. In nucleotides, the CDR3 is TGCGCCAGCAGCCAAGATATAAGGGCTCGGTACAATGAGCAGTTCTTC.

This clone was found a few times. The chain joins TRBV18 to TRBJ2-1; 13 bases agree with TRBD2. This CDR3 has 16 residues. Germline V gene sequence: CDR1 KGHSH, CDR2 LQKENI. Trimming at V came to 4 bases and at J to 6 bases, leaving 6 bases not matched to a gene. The DNA of the CDR3 is TGTGCCAGCTCACTCCGGACTAGCGGGAGAGTCAATGAGCAGTTCTTC. Translating it yields CASSLRTSGRVNEQFF.

The V and J genes are TRBV28 and TRBJ2-7; D is unresolved. The CDR3 is made up of 14 amino acids. V was clipped by 3 bases and J by 2 bases, with 11 bases between them. Germline lookup yields CDR1 MDHEN and CDR2 SYDVKM. The CDR3 reads CASSFARSPYEQYF. The CDR3 region has the DNA TGTGCCAGCAGTTTTGCTAGAAGCCCCTACGAGCAGTACTTC. Drawing the rest from reference TRBV28 and TRBJ2-7, the complete variable domain is DVKVTQSSRYLVKRTGEKVFLECVQDMDHENMFWYRQDPGLGLRLIYFSYDVKMKEKGDIPEGYSVSREKKERFSLILESASTNQTSMYLCASSFARSPYEQYFGPGTRLTVT.

The V call is TRBV4-3, the J call TRBJ2-3; 9 bases are shared with TRBD2. The CDR3 runs 15 residues. The V gene end was trimmed by 1 base and the J gene end by 8 bases; junction bases not matched to a gene: 7. The germline gives CDR1 LGHNA, CDR2 YSLEER. CDR3 in DNA: TGCGCCAGCAGCCAAGTAGCGGGAGACGGGGTTACGCAGTATTTT. Protein sequence: CASSQVAGDGVTQYF.

This clone was counted a few times. This chain links TRBV7-3 with TRBJ2-3, with D possibly called TRBD1 or TRBD2 (5 bases each). With 3 bases removed from V and 2 bases from J, the gap between germline ends came to 12 bases. This CDR3 comprises 15 residues. Germline CDR1 is SGHTA and CDR2 is FQGTGA. The CDR3 loop reads CASSFGAGTTDTQYF. The CDR3 bases are TGTGCCAGCAGCTTCGGGGCAGGTACCACAGATACGCAGTATTTT.

This clone was counted a few times. The CDR3 sequence is CASSHGQGSATNEKLFF. The CDR3 DNA reads TGTGCCAGCTCACACGGACAGGGGTCGGCAACTAATGAAAAACTGTTTTTT. This chain joins TRBV18 and TRBJ1-4; 9 bases map to TRBD1. The length of the CDR3 is 17 residues. Looked up from germline, CDR1 is KGHSH and CDR2 is LQKENI. Trimming at V came to 4 bases and at J to 0 bases, leaving 6 bases not matched to a gene. The variable domain in full, with the rest retrieved from reference TRBV18 and TRBJ1-4, is NAGVMQNPRHLVRRRGQEARLRCSPMKGHSHVYWYRQLPEEGLKFMVYLQKENIIDESGMPKERFSAEFPKEGPSILRIQQVVRGDSAAYFCASSHGQGSATNEKLFFGSGTQLSVL.

This clone was observed a handful of times. This chain links TRBV4-3 with TRBJ2-3; 9 bases are a match to TRBD2. The CDR3 sequence is 20 residues long. Losses at the gene ends were 4 bases for V and 0 bases for J; bases not matched to a gene: 17. Germline CDR1 is LGHNA and CDR2 is YSLEER. CDR3 in DNA: TGCGCCAGCAGCCCGGAGACTAGCGGCAGGCTAGGGACTAGCACAGATACGCAGTATTTT. This sequence encodes CASSPETSGRLGTSTDTQYF.

This clone was seen only a few times. The junction does not match germline at one end; this may be a read error. V gene TRBV18 combines with J gene TRBJ1-2; possibly TRBD1 for D (6 bases). Per germline, CDR1 KGHSH and CDR2 LQKENI. CDR3 length: 14 residues. CDR3 protein: CASSPVHTRTEISF. The CDR3 DNA sequence: TGTGCCAGCTCACCAGTTCATACACGGACAGAGATTTCCTTC.

J is TRBJ2-3 and V is TRBV4-3; D not certain. Germline lookup yields CDR1 LGHNA and CDR2 YSLEER. V lost 3 bases and J lost 7, with 11 bases in between. CDR3 length equals 13 residues. CDR3 amino acids: CASSQTKSHTQYF. The CDR3 nucleotides are TGCGCCAGCAGCCAGACCAAGAGTCATACGCAGTATTTT.

This clone came up a few times. This sequence joins TRBV23-1 and TRBJ2-7; a possible D gene is TRBD1 (5 bases). TRBV23-1 is recorded as an ORF, its role being uncertain. The CDR3 is made up of 15 amino acids. The V end was cut by 6 bases, the J end by 3 bases, with 18 bases between. The CDR3 protein is CASSQDLRTLYEQYF. CDR3 sequence (DNA): TGCGCCAGCAGCCAAGATCTCAGGACACTCTACGAGCAGTACTTC.

This clone was recorded a few times. The genes are TRBV4-1 and TRBJ2-5; TRBD2 matches 7 bases. Germline values: CDR1 MGHRA, CDR2 YSYEKL. The CDR3 covers 16 residues. V dropped 2 bases and J dropped 2; count of bases not matched to a gene: 8. The CDR3 DNA is TGCGCCAGCAGCCAATGGAGCGGGACCCCACAAGAGACCCAGTACTTC. Its protein product is CASSQWSGTPQETQYF.

This clone was counted between two and nine times. The chain is built from TRBV6-5 and TRBJ2-3, with D uncertain. Trimming cost V 7 bases and J 0 bases, with 11 bases left between them. The CDR3 extends over 14 amino acids. The germline V gene encodes CDR1 MNHEY and CDR2 SVGAGI. The CDR3 here is CASKAGLSTDTQYF. The CDR3 DNA is TGTGCCAGCAAGGCAGGCCTGAGCACAGATACGCAGTATTTT.

This clone was detected only a few times. This same CDR3 is encoded by further DNA sequences in the sample. The V gene is TRBV9, the J gene TRBJ1-1; no clear D gene. This CDR3 spans 13 amino acids. Per germline, CDR1 SGDLS and CDR2 YYNGEE. Trimming removed 0 bases at V and 1 base at J, with 4 bases between. The CDR3 spells CASSVGWNTEAFF. The DNA of the CDR3 is TGTGCCAGCAGCGTAGGATGGAACACTGAAGCTTTCTTT.

In DNA form, the CDR3 reads TGTGCCAGCAGCCCGGAGGCTAGCGGCACAGATACGCAGTATTTT. It encodes CASSPEASGTDTQYF. The chain joins TRBV5-4 to TRBJ2-3; weak D call: TRBD2 (6 bases). Germline V gives CDR1 SGHNT, CDR2 YYREEE (reference sequence). Trimming left V 4 bases short and J 1 base short, with 13 bases between. There are 15 residues in the CDR3. Filled out from reference TRBV5-4 and TRBJ2-3, the complete variable domain reads ETGVTQSPTHLIKTRGQQVTLRCSSQSGHNTVSWYQQALGQGPQFIFQYYREEENGRGNFPPRFSGLQFPNYSSELNVNALELDDSALYLCASSPEASGTDTQYFGPGTRLTVL.